A selection of T cell receptor beta chains follows, all from one sample in a study of blood T cell repertoires in COVID-19. The protocol was immunoSEQ multiplex PCR, while the TCRdb copy is restricted to in-frame clones and leaves out a portion. The profile covers 200,000 to 300,000 clones, with 75% to 90% appearing a single time and roughly 1.9% taken by the ten largest. The specimen sequenced was peripheral blood. These receptors were taken from a man aged 25-45 years with active or convalescent COVID-19. Both conserved end residues are part of each CDR3. The D gene is left open where the match is weak. Only part of the rows carry a size: once, few, many, or a class if the clone is expanded.

TRBJ1-1	.	TRBV2	.	CASSEAPGGSGWGTEAFF
TRBJ1-1	.	TRBV28	.	CASSLRTITEAFF
TRBJ2-1	.	TRBV3-1/TRBV3-2	TRBD2	CASSQVAGGLYNEQFF
TRBJ1-1	.	TRBV3-1/TRBV3-2	.	CASSLRGQNTEAFF
TRBJ1-5	.	TRBV3-1/TRBV3-2	.	CASSQDFGRDQPQHF
TRBJ1-2	.	TRBV4-1	.	CASSQDPNYYGYTF
TRBJ1-2	.	TRBV6-5	TRBD1	CASTASWDRGYGYTF
TRBJ2-7	.	TRBV7-2	TRBD1	CASSLDSGQGFGEQYF
TRBJ2-1	few	TRBV2	.	CASRPGVSSYNEQFF
TRBJ1-5	.	TRBV6-5	.	CASIEVSAGGPPQHF
TRBJ1-5	.	TRBV12-3/TRBV12-4	.	CASSLVQGEPQHF
TRBJ1-3	.	TRBV5-6	.	CASSFGAVSGNTIYF
TRBJ1-5	once	TRBV4-2	.	CASSPGGSSNQPQHF
TRBJ2-2	.	TRBV11-2	.	CASSLVGRPNTGELFF
TRBJ2-4	.	TRBV2	TRBD2	CATTRDSGGGKNIQYF
TRBJ1-5	.	TRBV7-2	TRBD1	CASSKGQGWISNQPQHF
TRBJ2-3	.	TRBV7-2	.	CASSRLTLTSTDTQYF
TRBJ2-2	.	TRBV2	.	CASSGRGGFLGNTGELFF
TRBJ2-1	.	TRBV5-1	.	CASSLDQGRHEQFF
TRBJ2-5	.	TRBV7-2	TRBD2	CASSFASGLKETQYF
TRBJ1-3	.	TRBV4-2	.	CASSQDRRLDELSGNTIYF
TRBJ1-1	.	TRBV7-9	TRBD1	CASSLQGGTTEAFF
TRBJ2-1	few	TRBV4-3	TRBD2	CASSQDGTSGVDNEQFF
TRBJ2-2	.	TRBV29-1	.	CSAREGVNTGELFF
TRBJ1-5	.	TRBV24-1	.	CATSDPPGPQHF
TRBJ1-6	.	TRBV7-2	.	CASSFTRGYNSPLHF
TRBJ1-3	once	TRBV11-2	.	CASSPGPRRSSGNTIYF
TRBJ2-1	.	TRBV25-1	TRBD2	CASSEGRGDYNEQFF
TRBJ2-7	.	TRBV11-2	.	CASSLAQGPPEQYF
TRBJ2-1	.	TRBV6-2/TRBV6-3	TRBD2	CASSLTSGSLSYNEQFF
TRBJ2-1	.	TRBV5-5	TRBD2	CASSPRERTYNEQFF
TRBJ1-1	.	TRBV11-2	.	CASSFQREAFF
TRBJ2-2	.	TRBV9	TRBD1	CASSVGQGVAGELFF
TRBJ2-3	.	TRBV19	.	CASKGDFSTDTQYF
TRBJ2-5	.	TRBV27	.	CASSLWGPGETQYF
TRBJ1-5	.	TRBV7-9	.	CASSLGRANQPQHF
TRBJ1-2	.	TRBV6-2/TRBV6-3	.	CATSTGYGYTF
TRBJ1-2	.	TRBV6-5	.	CASARDSTNYGYTF
TRBJ2-6	.	TRBV9	TRBD1	CASSADRDRGSGANVLTF
TRBJ1-5	.	TRBV18	TRBD1	CASSPPGQGGSQPQHF
TRBJ1-2	.	TRBV21-1	.	CASRPHDRRKYGYTF
TRBJ2-7	.	TRBV2	TRBD2	CASSPSGGPPYEQYF
TRBJ1-2	.	TRBV30	.	CAWTPSQGYGYTF
TRBJ1-2	.	TRBV6-5	TRBD1	CASSQPQGNGYTF
TRBJ2-6	.	TRBV4-2	.	CASSQDRDSGANVLTF
TRBJ1-5	.	TRBV19	.	CASSSPPGAKQPQHF
TRBJ1-1	once	TRBV13	.	CASGGDTEAFF
TRBJ2-2	.	TRBV4-2	TRBD2	CASSQPGRGGASGELFF
TRBJ2-7	.	TRBV19	TRBD1	CASSIEQGVSYEQYF
TRBJ1-1	.	TRBV5-8	TRBD1	CAGLPGTGVIEAFF
TRBJ2-7	.	TRBV2	TRBD2	CASSESGGESYEQYF
TRBJ1-1	.	TRBV9	TRBD1	CASSPPGTGSEAFF
TRBJ1-5	few	TRBV7-9	TRBD1	CASSLQGDNQPQHF